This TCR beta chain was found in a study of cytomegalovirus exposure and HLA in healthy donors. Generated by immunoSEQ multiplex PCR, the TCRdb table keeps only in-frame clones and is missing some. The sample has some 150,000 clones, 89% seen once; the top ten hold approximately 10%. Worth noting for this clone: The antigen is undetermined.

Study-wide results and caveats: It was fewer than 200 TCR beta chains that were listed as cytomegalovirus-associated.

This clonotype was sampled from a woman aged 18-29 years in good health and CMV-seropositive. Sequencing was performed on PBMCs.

CDR3 sequence: CASSRFLTGTGYEQYF. DNA of the CDR3: TGTGCCAGTAGTAGATTTCTGACCGGGACAGGCTACGAGCAGTACTTC. V is TRBV19 and J is TRBJ2-7, with TRBD1 matching over 8 bases. Germline CDR1 reads LNHDA; CDR2 reads SQIVND (reference sequence). This CDR3 comprises 16 residues. After removal of 4 bases from V and 3 bases from J, the junction contained 11 bases not matched to a gene.